Below, 10 T cell receptor beta chains from the same sample are listed, as sequenced in a study of shared clonotypes between healthy human individuals. Only CD45RO-negative cells positively selected for CCR7 counted as naive CD8 cells, so terminally differentiated effector memory CD45RA+ cells were excluded. Clones were read by immunoSEQ multiplex PCR, and TCRdb kept only the in-frame ones, dropping some. This repertoire shows 500,000 to 700,000 clones, roughly 95% found once; its top ten account for 0.095% to 0.14%. Input material: naive CD8+ T cells sorted from blood. The receptors stem from a woman aged 25 to 39 in good health.

The chain carries TRBV9 and TRBJ1-2; 10 bases align to TRBD1. Trimming cost V 4 bases and J 3 bases; bases outside gene matches: 12. The V gene's germline CDR1 is SGDLS and CDR2 YYNGEE. The CDR3 is made up of 17 amino acids. In DNA form, the CDR3 reads TGTGCCAGCAGCCCCCGGGACAGGGGAATAAGAGACTATGGCTACACCTTC. Encoded protein: CASSPRDRGIRDYGYTF.

V and J are TRBV4-2 and TRBJ2-2, with D possibly TRBD1 on 6 matching bases. CDR3 length: 14 residues. CDR1 is LGHNA, CDR2 YNFKEQ, per germline. Trimming left V 7 bases short and J 0 bases short, with 9 bases between. CDR3 bases: TGTGCCAGCACACAGGGAACGAACACCGGGGAGCTGTTTTTT. It translates to CASTQGTNTGELFF.

The chain links TRBV7-9 to TRBJ1-1, with a tentative D call TRBD1 (6 bases). The V end lost 0 bases, the J end lost 1 base, and 15 bases lay between the germline ends. The CDR3 sequence is 17 residues long. Looked up from germline, CDR1 is SEHNR and CDR2 is FQNEAQ (reference sequence). The CDR3 protein is CASSLATGGFGNTEAFF. As DNA, the CDR3 is TGTGCCAGCAGCTTAGCGACAGGTGGCTTTGGGAACACTGAAGCTTTCTTT.

This chain joins TRBV9 and TRBJ2-1; TRBD2 agrees at 12 bases. This CDR3 is 15 amino acids long. Germline loops: CDR1 SGDLS, CDR2 YYNGEE. V trimming: 3 bases; J trimming: 7 bases; junction bases outside the gene matches: 5. The CDR3 sequence is CASSGLAGALNEQFF. The CDR3 nucleotides are TGTGCCAGCAGCGGACTAGCGGGAGCTCTGAATGAGCAGTTCTTC.

CDR3 bases: TGCAGTGCTAGTGAAATAGAGACCCAGTACTTC. Translation gives CSASEIETQYF. The chain carries TRBV20-1 and TRBJ2-5; D is unresolved. Trimming shortened V by 3 bases and J by 4 bases, and 6 bases separated the two germline ends. The germline V gene encodes CDR1 DFQATT and CDR2 SNEGSKA (reference sequence). CDR3 length equals 11 residues.

The J gene is TRBJ1-3, the V gene TRBV4-1; a weak D match, TRBD1 (5 bases). This CDR3 is 17 amino acids long. V shed 2 bases and J shed 6 bases, with 20 bases lying between them. Germline V gene data show CDR1 as MGHRA and CDR2 as YSYEKL. The CDR3 bases are TGCGCCAGCAGCCAACAACATGGCAGGGCCATTGCAAACACCATATATTTT. This sequence encodes CASSQQHGRAIANTIYF.

The chain combines TRBV28 with TRBJ2-7; tentative D call: TRBD1 (6 bases). CDR1 and CDR2 (germline): MDHEN, SYDVKM. Trimming took 5 bases from V and 5 from J, leaving 13 bases between them. The CDR3 sequence is 13 residues long. This CDR3 is CASSDTGQHEQYF. DNA of the CDR3: TGTGCCAGCAGTGACACAGGGCAACACGAGCAGTACTTC.

This chain joins TRBV28 and TRBJ2-7, with D possibly matching TRBD1 (6 bases). The ends were cut back, 7 bases at V and 7 bases at J, with 14 bases in the middle. The length of the CDR3 is 12 residues. Germline V gene lookup returns CDR1 MDHEN and CDR2 SYDVKM. As DNA, the CDR3 is TGTGCCAGCAATGGAGACAGGCCTGAGCAGTACTTC. Protein product: CASNGDRPEQYF.

This chain uses TRBV4-1 with TRBJ2-5, with 11 bases fitting TRBD2. Trimming cost V 0 bases and J 3 bases; bases outside gene matches: 9. The CDR3 totals 18 residues. Germline V CDR1 and CDR2: MGHRA, YSYEKL. The CDR3 protein is CASSQEVAGGPDEETQYF. DNA of the CDR3: TGCGCCAGCAGCCAAGAGGTAGCGGGAGGGCCTGACGAAGAGACCCAGTACTTC.

The V gene is TRBV19, the J gene TRBJ2-3; 10 bases are shared with TRBD2. Looked up from germline, CDR1 is LNHDA and CDR2 is SQIVND (reference sequence). CDR3 size: 14 residues. Germline trimming cut 4 bases from V and 4 bases from J; bases unmatched to any gene: 2. CDR3 in amino acids: CASSKAGGADTQYF. The CDR3 DNA reads as TGTGCCAGTAGTAAAGCGGGAGGGGCAGATACGCAGTATTTT.